These T cell receptor beta chains were read from a single sample in a study of beta chain features in type 1 diabetes. The repertoire was sequenced with immunoSEQ multiplex PCR; TCRdb's copy has only in-frame clones and lacks some. The sample includes about 620,000 clones, 15% of them seen just once. The sequenced sample was naive CD4+ T cells from blood. The origin of the receptors is a man aged 18 to 35 in good health. The CDR3 runs from the conserved cysteine through the conserved F or W. Each record gives: V gene, clone size, J gene, D gene, CDR3 DNA, CDR3 protein. The D gene is left open where the match is weak. Clone size is stated in some rows and not others, as once, few, many or a class when expanded.

TRBV7-9	few	TRBJ1-2	TRBD1	TGTGCCAGCAGCCAGGGGGCAGGTCCTAACTATGGCTACACCTTC	CASSQGAGPNYGYTF
TRBV4-3	few	TRBJ2-1	TRBD2	TGCGCCAGCAGCCCCCGAGGGGAGGGTTACAATGAGCAGTTCTTC	CASSPRGEGYNEQFF
TRBV4-1	few	TRBJ1-2	TRBD1	TGCGCCAGCAGCCAACCAACGGACAGGGTAAAGGGCTATGGCTACACCTTC	CASSQPTDRVKGYGYTF
TRBV7-9	.	TRBJ1-6	TRBD1	TGTGCCAGTTCCCGGGACAGTCTTTCACCCCTCCACTTT	CASSRDSLSPLHF
TRBV7-2	.	TRBJ2-3	.	TGTGCCAGCAGCCGAGGTTGGCAGACTCAAGATACGCAGTATTTT	CASSRGWQTQDTQYF
TRBV7-7	few	TRBJ2-5	.	TGTGCTAGCAGCTTATCCCGGGCGGAGACCCAGTACTTC	CASSLSRAETQYF
TRBV10-3	few	TRBJ2-1	TRBD2	TGTGCCATCAGTGAGTCTGGCGGGAGTGTCAATGAGCAGTTCTTC	CAISESGGSVNEQFF
TRBV29-1	.	TRBJ2-5	TRBD1	TGCAGCGTTGCTCAGGGACAGGGGGTAAAAGAGACCCAGTACTTC	CSVAQGQGVKETQYF
TRBV5-1	.	TRBJ2-5	.	TGCGCCAGCAGCCGCAAAAGGGAACGGCCTCAAGAGACCCAGTACTTC	CASSRKRERPQETQYF
TRBV30	few	TRBJ1-6	.	TGTGCCTGGAGTGTAGTGAACAGCCGGAATTCACCCCTCCACTTT	CAWSVVNSRNSPLHF
TRBV6-5	few	TRBJ1-4	.	TGTGCCAGCAGTTCTACAGGGACAACTAATGAAAAACTGTTTTTT	CASSSTGTTNEKLFF
TRBV7-2	.	TRBJ2-3	TRBD2	TGTGCCAGCAGCTTGAGCGGGAGCAGCACAGATACGCAGTATTTT	CASSLSGSSTDTQYF
TRBV11-1	.	TRBJ2-5	.	TGTGCCAGCAGCCCCGACATTTACAAAGAGACCCAGTACTTC	CASSPDIYKETQYF
TRBV4-1	.	TRBJ1-2	.	TGCGCCAGCAGTCGGGACCGGGGCTACACCTTC	CASSRDRGYTF
TRBV6-6	few	TRBJ2-1	.	TGTGCCAGCAGCACTCGACAGGAAACCTACAATGAGCAGTTCTTC	CASSTRQETYNEQFF
TRBV4-1	once	TRBJ1-2	.	TGCGCCAGCAGCCAAGGGGAAGAGGCTAACTATGGCTACACCTTC	CASSQGEEANYGYTF
TRBV5-1	.	TRBJ2-7	TRBD1	TGCGCCAGCGGTAGGACAGGGTTAGCCTACGAGCAGTACTTC	CASGRTGLAYEQYF
TRBV12-5	few	TRBJ2-6	.	TGTGCTAGTGGTCCCGGGGGATCTGGGGCCAACGTCCTGACTTTC	CASGPGGSGANVLTF
TRBV2	few	TRBJ2-6	.	TGTGCCAGCAGTGAAGGGGGCTCTGGGGCCAACGTCCTGACTTTC	CASSEGGSGANVLTF
TRBV28	few	TRBJ2-5	TRBD1	TGTGCCAGCAGTGATACAGGGGTCCAAGAGACCCAGTACTTC	CASSDTGVQETQYF
TRBV5-4	.	TRBJ2-5	TRBD1	TGTGCCAGCAGCTTCGGACAGGGGCGCCAAGAGACCCAGTACTTC	CASSFGQGRQETQYF
TRBV12-5	.	TRBJ2-1	TRBD2	TGTGCTAGTGGTTTGGTTTTATGGGGAGCGGGAGGTAATGAGCAGTTCTTC	CASGLVLWGAGGNEQFF
TRBV5-1	.	TRBJ2-7	.	TGCGCCAGCAGCTTGGAGGCAGCACTCTACGAGCAGTACTTC	CASSLEAALYEQYF
TRBV4-2	few	TRBJ2-1	.	TGTGCCAGCAGCCAAGAGTCCCCTAGCCGGGAGCAGTTCTTC	CASSQESPSREQFF
TRBV30	.	TRBJ2-7	.	TGTGCCTGGAAGAGAGGGGGAAATTCCTACGAGCAGTACTTC	CAWKRGGNSYEQYF
TRBV28	.	TRBJ2-1	TRBD1	TGTGCCAGCAGCTTTACAGGGGGCTCCTACAATGAGCAGTTCTTC	CASSFTGGSYNEQFF
TRBV6-1	.	TRBJ2-1	.	TGTGCCAGCAGTGCAGTTTACAATGAGCAGTTCTTC	CASSAVYNEQFF
TRBV30	few	TRBJ1-3	.	TGTGCCTGGAGTGCAACAGCACTAGGTTCGCCATACTCTGGAAACACCATATATTTT	CAWSATALGSPYSGNTIYF
TRBV7-9	.	TRBJ2-5	TRBD1	TGTGCCAGCGCATCCTCAACAGGGGGCCGAGAGACCCAGTACTTC	CASASSTGGRETQYF
TRBV5-1	.	TRBJ1-1	.	TGCGCCAGCAGCTTTCGGACAAACACTGAAGCTTTCTTT	CASSFRTNTEAFF
TRBV10-3	.	TRBJ2-2	TRBD1	TGTGCCATCGGGAGACAGGGGGAAACCGGGGAGCTGTTTTTT	CAIGRQGETGELFF
TRBV20-1	.	TRBJ2-7	.	TGCAGTGCTAGTACCCCCAACGAGCAGTACTTC	CSASTPNEQYF
TRBV5-1	.	TRBJ1-5	.	TGCGCCAGCAGCTTGGACAGGGCGGGAAGCAATCAGCCCCAGCATTTT	CASSLDRAGSNQPQHF
TRBV9	few	TRBJ2-3	TRBD2	TGTGCCAGCAGCGTAGGGGCTAGCGGCCGAGCCGGAGATACGCAGTATTTT	CASSVGASGRAGDTQYF
TRBV7-2	many	TRBJ2-5	.	TGTGCCAGCAGCAACCAAGAGACCCAGTACTTC	CASSNQETQYF
TRBV5-1	.	TRBJ2-6	TRBD1	TGCGCCAGCAGCAGCTACGGGACAGCCTCTGGGGCCAACGTCCTGACTTTC	CASSSYGTASGANVLTF
TRBV4-3	.	TRBJ2-7	TRBD2	TGCGCCAGCAGCCAAGATATCCTAGCGGGAGTGGTTTTCTACGAGCAGTACTTC	CASSQDILAGVVFYEQYF
TRBV5-1	.	TRBJ1-5	TRBD1	TGCGCCAGCAGCGAGACAGGGGTTTTGGGCAATCAGCCCCAGCATTTT	CASSETGVLGNQPQHF
TRBV6-5	few	TRBJ2-3	.	TGTGCCAGCAGATCAATTATCACAGATACGCAGTATTTT	CASRSIITDTQYF
TRBV7-9	.	TRBJ1-2	.	TGTGCCAGCAGCTTTTGGTATGGCTACACCTTC	CASSFWYGYTF
TRBV2	few	TRBJ2-7	.	TGTGCCAGCAGTGAAACCGGGAGAGCGGACTCCTACGAGCAGTACTTC	CASSETGRADSYEQYF
TRBV28	.	TRBJ1-2	.	TGTGCCAGCAGTTTCTCCAGCAACTATGGCTACACCTTC	CASSFSSNYGYTF
TRBV11-2	.	TRBJ1-4	TRBD1	TGTGCCAGCAGCTTACGAGGACAGGGGCGGGAAAAACTGTTTTTT	CASSLRGQGREKLFF
TRBV6-6	few	TRBJ1-3	.	TGTGCCAGCAGATATCCGGGACACCCCTCTGGAAACACCATATATTTT	CASRYPGHPSGNTIYF
TRBV5-1	.	TRBJ2-6	TRBD1	TGCGCCAGCAGCTTGGTGACAGGGGCCGGGGCCAACGTCCTGACTTTC	CASSLVTGAGANVLTF
TRBV11-2	.	TRBJ1-1	.	TGTGCCAGCAGCTTAGGAGCACAGATGAACACTGAAGCTTTCTTT	CASSLGAQMNTEAFF
TRBV21-1	few	TRBJ2-7	.	TGTGCCAGCAGTGACTCTTGGCCACTTCCTTACGAGCAGTACTTC	CASSDSWPLPYEQYF
TRBV5-1	few	TRBJ2-1	.	TGCGCCAGCAGCTTGGCTACAGGGAACCCCAATGAGCAGTTCTTC	CASSLATGNPNEQFF
TRBV7-9	.	TRBJ1-1	.	TGTGCCAGCAGCTTAGCAGGGCTGAACACTGAAGCTTTCTTT	CASSLAGLNTEAFF
TRBV7-9	.	TRBJ2-1	.	TGTGCCAGCAGCTTAGATGTTGGGCCCTACAATGAGCAGTTCTTC	CASSLDVGPYNEQFF
TRBV4-2	.	TRBJ2-5	TRBD2	TGTGCCAGCAGCCTCCCAAGAGCGGGAGGGGTCGGGACCCAGTACTTC	CASSLPRAGGVGTQYF